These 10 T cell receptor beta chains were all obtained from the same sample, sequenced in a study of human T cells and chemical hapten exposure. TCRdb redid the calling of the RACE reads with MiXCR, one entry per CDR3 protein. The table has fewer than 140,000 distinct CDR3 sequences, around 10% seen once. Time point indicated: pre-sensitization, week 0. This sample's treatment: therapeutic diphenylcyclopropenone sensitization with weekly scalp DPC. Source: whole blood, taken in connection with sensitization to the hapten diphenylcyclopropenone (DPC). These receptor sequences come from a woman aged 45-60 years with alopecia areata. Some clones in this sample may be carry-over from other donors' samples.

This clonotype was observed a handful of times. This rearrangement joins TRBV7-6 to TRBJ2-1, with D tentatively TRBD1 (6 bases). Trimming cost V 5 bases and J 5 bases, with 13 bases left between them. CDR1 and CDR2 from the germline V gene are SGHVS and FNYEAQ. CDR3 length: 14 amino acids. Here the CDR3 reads CASSGNTGNNEQFF. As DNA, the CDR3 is TGTGCCAGCAGCGGAAATACAGGGAACAATGAGCAGTTCTTC. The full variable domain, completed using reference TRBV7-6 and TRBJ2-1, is GAGVSQSPRYKVTKRGQDVALRCDPISGHVSLYWYRQALGQGPEFLTYFNYEAQQDKSGLPNDRFSAERPEGSISTLTIQRTEQRDSAMYRCASSGNTGNNEQFFGPGTRLTVL.

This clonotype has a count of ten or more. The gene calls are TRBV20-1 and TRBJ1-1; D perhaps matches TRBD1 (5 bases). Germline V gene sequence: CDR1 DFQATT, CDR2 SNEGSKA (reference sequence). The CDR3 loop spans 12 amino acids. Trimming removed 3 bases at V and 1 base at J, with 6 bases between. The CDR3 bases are TGCAGTGCTAGCCAGGGGAACACTGAAGCTTTCTTT. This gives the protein CSASQGNTEAFF.

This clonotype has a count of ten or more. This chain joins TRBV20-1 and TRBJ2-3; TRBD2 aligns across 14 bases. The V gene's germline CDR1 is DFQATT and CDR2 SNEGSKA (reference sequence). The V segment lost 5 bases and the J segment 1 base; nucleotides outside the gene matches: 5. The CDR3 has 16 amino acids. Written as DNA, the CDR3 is TGCAGTGCTTTCGGGACTAGCGGGAGTGGCACAGATACGCAGTATTTT. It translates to CSAFGTSGSGTDTQYF.

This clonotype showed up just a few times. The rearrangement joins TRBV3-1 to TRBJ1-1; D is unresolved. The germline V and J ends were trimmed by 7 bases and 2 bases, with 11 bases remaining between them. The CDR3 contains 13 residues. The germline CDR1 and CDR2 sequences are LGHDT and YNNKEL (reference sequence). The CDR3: CASISTENTEAFF. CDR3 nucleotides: TGTGCCAGCATTAGCACGGAAAACACTGAAGCTTTCTTT.

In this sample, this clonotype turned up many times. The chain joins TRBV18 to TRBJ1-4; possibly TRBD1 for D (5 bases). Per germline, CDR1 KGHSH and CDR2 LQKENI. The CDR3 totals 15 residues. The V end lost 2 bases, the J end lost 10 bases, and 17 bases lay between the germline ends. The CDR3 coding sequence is TGTGCCAGCTCACCAGGGCAGGGAAAAATGAGAAAACTGTTTTTT. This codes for CASSPGQGKMRKLFF.

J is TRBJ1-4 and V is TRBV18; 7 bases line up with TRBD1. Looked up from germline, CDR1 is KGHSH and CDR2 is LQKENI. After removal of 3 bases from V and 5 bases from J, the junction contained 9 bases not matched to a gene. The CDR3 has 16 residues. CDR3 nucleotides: TGTGCCAGCTCACCTCTTACCGGGACAGTAAATGAAAAACTGTTTTTT. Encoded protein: CASSPLTGTVNEKLFF.

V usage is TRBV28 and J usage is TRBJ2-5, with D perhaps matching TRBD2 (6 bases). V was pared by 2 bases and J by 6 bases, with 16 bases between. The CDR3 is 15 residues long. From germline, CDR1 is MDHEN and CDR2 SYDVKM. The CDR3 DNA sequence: TGTGCCAGCAGTTTAATTGCGGGAAACGTGAAGACCCAGTACTTC. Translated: CASSLIAGNVKTQYF.

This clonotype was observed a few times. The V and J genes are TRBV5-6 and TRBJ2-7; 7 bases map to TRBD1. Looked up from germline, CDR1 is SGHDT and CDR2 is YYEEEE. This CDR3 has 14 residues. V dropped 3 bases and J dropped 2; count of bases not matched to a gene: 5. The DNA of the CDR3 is TGTGCCAGCAGCTCAGGGACAGCAGCCTACGAGCAGTACTTC. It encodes CASSSGTAAYEQYF.

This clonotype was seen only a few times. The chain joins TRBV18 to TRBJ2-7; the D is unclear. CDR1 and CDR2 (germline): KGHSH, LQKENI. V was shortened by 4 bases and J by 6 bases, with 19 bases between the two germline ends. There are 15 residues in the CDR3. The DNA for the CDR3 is TGTGCCAGCTCACAACAGACCAGGCCAGTTGGCGAGCAGTACTTC. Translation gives CASSQQTRPVGEQYF.

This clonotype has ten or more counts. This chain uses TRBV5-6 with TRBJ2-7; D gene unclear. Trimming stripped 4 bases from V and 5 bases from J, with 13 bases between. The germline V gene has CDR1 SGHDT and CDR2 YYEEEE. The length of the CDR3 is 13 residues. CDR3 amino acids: CASSLPGPHEQYF. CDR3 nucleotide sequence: TGTGCCAGCAGCCTCCCCGGTCCTCACGAGCAGTACTTC.